The present TCR beta chain was sequenced within a study of technical replicates of blood from a few donors. Sequenced by immunoSEQ multiplex PCR; TCRdb stores in-frame clones only, minus some. The table shows fewer than 80,000 clones, with about nine tenths occurring only once. Specimen: PBMCs. This TCR was recovered from a human donor in good health. Some clones in this sample may be carry-over from other donors' samples.

The DNA for the CDR3 is TGTGCCAGCAGTTGGGGCAGGATAAACACCGGGGAGCTGTTTTTT. This encodes CASSWGRINTGELFF. The chain couples TRBV6-5 to TRBJ2-2, with TRBD1 as a possible D gene (5 bases). Germline lookup yields CDR1 MNHEY and CDR2 SVGAGI. V was pared by 4 bases and J by 2 bases, with 11 bases between. CDR3 length: 15 residues.